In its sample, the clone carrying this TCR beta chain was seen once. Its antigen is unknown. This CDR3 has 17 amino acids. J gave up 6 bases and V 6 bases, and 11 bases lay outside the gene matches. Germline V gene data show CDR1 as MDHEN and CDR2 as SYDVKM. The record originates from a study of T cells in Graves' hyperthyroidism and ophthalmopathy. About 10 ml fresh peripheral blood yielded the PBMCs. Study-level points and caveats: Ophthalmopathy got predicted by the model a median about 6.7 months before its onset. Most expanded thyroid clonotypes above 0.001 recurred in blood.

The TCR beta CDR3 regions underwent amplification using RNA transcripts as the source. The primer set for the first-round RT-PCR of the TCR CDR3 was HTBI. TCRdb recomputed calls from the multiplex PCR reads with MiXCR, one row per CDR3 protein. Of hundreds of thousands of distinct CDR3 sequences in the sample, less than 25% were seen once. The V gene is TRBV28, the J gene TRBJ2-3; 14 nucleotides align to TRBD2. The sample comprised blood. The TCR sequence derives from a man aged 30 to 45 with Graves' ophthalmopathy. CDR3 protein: CASSSEWGLAGVDTQYF. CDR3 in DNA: TGTGCCAGCAGCTCCGAATGGGGACTAGCGGGAGTGGATACGCAGTATTTT.